The source of this T cell receptor (beta chain) is a study of T cells after posttransplantation cyclophosphamide. Broader study findings: Recipient CMV seropositivity and CMV reactivation strongly tracked TRB clonality.

CDR3 length: 14 amino acids. Trimming removed 5 bases from V and 2 bases from J; junction bases left unmatched: 2. Germline CDR1 is SGHAT and CDR2 is FQNNGV. Sequencing used immunoSEQ multiplex PCR; TCRdb keeps in-frame clones, though not all of them. The sample yields roughly 21,000 clones, roughly 98% seen once. On this clone: Its antigen is unknown.

The origin of this receptor is a man in his forties or fifties in good health, CMV-negative, and a related stem cell transplant donor. The specimen was naive CD8+ T cells sorted from PBMCs. The chain joins TRBV11-2 to TRBJ1-3; 8 nucleotides match TRBD1. The DNA for the CDR3 is TGTGCCAGCAGCCAACAGGGGGCTGGAAACACCATATATTTT. Encoded protein: CASSQQGAGNTIYF.